One and the same sample provided the 20 T cell receptor beta chains below, sequenced in a study of cytomegalovirus exposure and HLA in healthy donors. The PCR ran on 60 Vbeta and 13 Jbeta primers. Produced via immunoSEQ multiplex PCR; TCRdb's table is partial and in-frame only. The table shows roughly 180,000 clones, with roughly 82% occurring only once. Sequencing was done on a sample of PBMCs. The receptors come from a man aged 35 to 55 in good health and CMV-seronegative.

This sequence joins TRBV28 and TRBJ1-4; tentatively, D is TRBD1 (6 bases). Germline values: CDR1 MDHEN, CDR2 SYDVKM. The CDR3 consists of 17 residues. Trimming stripped 1 base from V and 2 bases from J, with 14 bases between. CDR3 sequence reads: CASSLFLGGSTNEKLFF. CDR3 DNA: TGTGCCAGCAGTTTATTCCTAGGGGGAAGTACTAATGAAAAACTGTTTTTT.

V and J are TRBV11-2 and TRBJ2-1, with 11 bases that match TRBD2. The CDR3 runs 15 residues. CDR1 and CDR2 from the germline V gene are SGHAT and FQNNGV. Trimming removed 7 bases from V and 3 bases from J; junction bases left unmatched: 5. CDR3 DNA: TGTGCCAGCACCGTAGCGGGAGGGTTCTACAATGAGCAGTTCTTC. Translating it yields CASTVAGGFYNEQFF.

The rearrangement uses TRBV20-1 and TRBJ2-7; D unclear. Trimming took 7 bases from V and 5 from J, leaving 9 bases between them. Germline V gives CDR1 DFQATT, CDR2 SNEGSKA (reference sequence). CDR3 size: 10 residues. Written as DNA, the CDR3 is TGCAGTGTGTTTGAGCACGAGCAGTACTTC. Amino acids: CSVFEHEQYF.

The genes are TRBV28 and TRBJ1-5; D unresolved. Looked up from germline, CDR1 is MDHEN and CDR2 is SYDVKM. There are 12 residues in the CDR3. The V gene lost 6 bases and the J gene lost 1 base, with 4 bases spanning the gap. CDR3 sequence: CASSQSNQPQHF. For the CDR3, the DNA is TGTGCCAGCAGCCAGAGCAATCAGCCCCAGCATTTT.

The chain has TRBV28 and TRBJ1-5, with a weak D call TRBD1 (5 bases). Germline CDR1 and CDR2: MDHEN and SYDVKM. The germline V and J ends were trimmed by 6 bases and 6 bases, with 18 bases remaining between them. This CDR3 comprises 15 residues. The CDR3 region is CASSLMGRGTQPQHF. The DNA for the CDR3 is TGTGCCAGCAGCCTTATGGGAAGGGGCACTCAGCCCCAGCATTTT.

This sequence joins TRBV18 and TRBJ2-5; TRBD2 is a possible D gene (6 bases). V lost 2 bases, J lost 0 bases, and 10 bases lay in between. Germline V gene sequence: CDR1 KGHSH, CDR2 LQKENI. The CDR3 length is 15 residues. The CDR3 sequence: CASSPFSGNQETQYF. DNA of the CDR3: TGTGCCAGCTCACCATTTAGCGGAAACCAAGAGACCCAGTACTTC. Supplemented by reference TRBV18 and TRBJ2-5, the full variable domain reads NAGVMQNPRHLVRRRGQEARLRCSPMKGHSHVYWYRQLPEEGLKFMVYLQKENIIDESGMPKERFSAEFPKEGPSILRIQQVVRGDSAAYFCASSPFSGNQETQYFGPGTRLLVL.

As for this clone: This CDR3 is also generated by other DNA sequences in the sample. The gene calls are TRBV7-2 and TRBJ2-7; D remains ambiguous. There are 11 residues in the CDR3. CDR1 is SGHTA, CDR2 FQGNSA, per germline. Deletions cut 5 bases from V and 4 bases from J, with 6 bases between. This chain's CDR3 is CASSPRYEQYF. The DNA for the CDR3 is TGTGCCAGCAGCCCCCGGTACGAGCAGTACTTC.

The V gene is TRBV7-6, the J gene TRBJ2-3; TRBD1 agrees at 8 bases. The CDR3 has 16 amino acids. In germline, CDR1 is SGHVS, CDR2 FNYEAQ. Unmatched junction bases numbered 10, after V lost 6 bases and J lost 2 bases. CDR3 DNA sequence: TGTGCCAGCAGTCCCGGGACAGGCCCCATCACAGATACGCAGTATTTT. Its protein product is CASSPGTGPITDTQYF.

The chain joins TRBV28 to TRBJ2-7; D unresolved. Trimming took off 5 bases at V and 6 bases at J, with 8 bases between the two ends. This CDR3 spans 11 amino acids. The V gene's germline CDR1 is MDHEN and CDR2 SYDVKM. The CDR3: CASSLKLEQYF. The CDR3 DNA follows: TGTGCCAGCAGTCTGAAGCTCGAGCAGTACTTC.

The CDR3 DNA reads TGCGCCAGCAGCCCTGGACTAGCGGCCCGGGTGGTCACAGATACGCAGTATTTT. This translates into CASSPGLAARVVTDTQYF. This sequence joins TRBV5-1 and TRBJ2-3, with 10 bases aligning to TRBD2. With V trimmed by 4 bases and J by 2 bases, 13 bases remained unmatched. CDR1 SGHRS and CDR2 YFSETQ come from the germline V gene. This CDR3 is built from 18 residues. Supplemented by reference TRBV5-1 and TRBJ2-3, the full variable domain reads KAGVTQTPRYLIKTRGQQVTLSCSPISGHRSVSWYQQTPGQGLQFLFEYFSETQRNKGNFPGRFSGRQFSNSRSEMNVSTLELGDSALYLCASSPGLAARVVTDTQYFGPGTRLTVL.

This clone has just one count. The chain joins TRBV7-3 to TRBJ2-1; D remains unclear. This CDR3 contains 15 residues. The germline V and J ends were trimmed by 7 bases and 0 bases, with 13 bases remaining between them. CDR1 is SGHTA, CDR2 FQGTGA, per germline. CDR3 region: CASTPRSSSYNEQFF. Here the CDR3 DNA reads TGTGCCAGCACCCCGAGGAGTAGCTCCTACAATGAGCAGTTCTTC. The variable domain in full, with the rest retrieved from reference TRBV7-3 and TRBJ2-1, is GAGVSQTPSNKVTEKGKYVELRCDPISGHTALYWYRQSLGQGPEFLIYFQGTGAADDSGLPNDRFFAVRPEGSVSTLKIQRTERGDSAVYLCASTPRSSSYNEQFFGPGTRLTVL.

In DNA, the CDR3 is TGTGCCAGCAGCAAAAAGTGGTGCCCTAGCGGGGCCACAGATACGCAGTATTTT. Protein product: CASSKKWCPSGATDTQYF. This chain links TRBV21-1 with TRBJ2-3; the table's D call, TRBD2, was not checked against the DNA. TRBV21-1 is noted as a pseudogene. There are 18 residues in the CDR3.

The J gene is TRBJ2-3, the V gene TRBV2; D might be TRBD2 (5 bases). Germline lookup yields CDR1 SNHLY and CDR2 FYNNEI. There are 12 residues in the CDR3. Trimming pared 9 bases from V and 4 bases from J, leaving 11 bases between. The CDR3 nucleotides read TGTGCCAGTGGACTGGAGGCAGATACGCAGTATTTT. It codes for CASGLEADTQYF.

This sequence joins TRBV27 and TRBJ1-1; 8 bases match TRBD1. Germline trimming cut 6 bases from V and 5 bases from J; bases unmatched to any gene: 8. Germline loops: CDR1 MNHEY, CDR2 SMNVEV (reference sequence). The CDR3 runs to 14 residues. CDR3 loop: CASSNNRGWTEAFF. The DNA of the CDR3 is TGTGCCAGCAGCAATAACAGGGGGTGGACTGAAGCTTTCTTT.

The chain carries TRBV25-1 and TRBJ1-6; D call uncertain. Looked up from germline, CDR1 is MGHDK and CDR2 is SYGVNS. The V gene lost 9 bases and the J gene lost 9 bases, with 18 bases spanning the gap. The CDR3 is 14 amino acids. The CDR3 is CASTENLGVSPLHF. The CDR3, as DNA: TGTGCCAGTACAGAGAATTTAGGTGTTTCACCCCTCCACTTT. The whole variable domain, filled in from reference TRBV25-1 and TRBJ1-6, reads EADIYQTPRYLVIGTGKKITLECSQTMGHDKMYWYQQDPGMELHLIHYSYGVNSTEKGDLSSESTVSRIRTEHFPLTLESARPSHTSQYLCASTENLGVSPLHFGNGTRLTVT.

The chain employs TRBV2 and TRBJ1-6; D uncertain. V was shortened by 6 bases and J by 9 bases, with 24 bases between the two germline ends. This CDR3 region has 17 residues. Looked up from germline, CDR1 is SNHLY and CDR2 is FYNNEI. CDR3: CASRVSPAGRGGSPLHF. The CDR3 DNA sequence: TGTGCCAGCAGGGTTAGCCCGGCGGGGAGAGGTGGTTCACCCCTCCACTTT.

V is TRBV5-6 and J is TRBJ2-1; no definite D call. Trimming shortened V by 4 bases and J by 4 bases, and 15 bases separated the two germline ends. The CDR3 consists of 15 residues. Germline lookup yields CDR1 SGHDT and CDR2 YYEEEE. The CDR3 bases are TGTGCCAGCAGCCCCGTCGGCCAGACATACAATGAGCAGTTCTTC. Protein product: CASSPVGQTYNEQFF.

The chain uses TRBV11-1 and TRBJ1-2; the match to TRBD1 covers 10 bases. There are 14 residues in the CDR3. Germline loops: CDR1 SGHAT, CDR2 FQDESV (reference sequence). V was pared by 5 bases and J by 8 bases, with 8 bases of the junction left unmatched. CDR3 residues: CASSATDRGHGYTF. The CDR3, as DNA: TGTGCCAGCAGCGCTACCGACAGGGGGCACGGCTACACCTTC.

The rearrangement links TRBV4-1 to TRBJ1-1; D remains ambiguous. The CDR3 is made up of 13 amino acids. V lost 1 base and J 8 bases, leaving 11 bases between the germline ends. From germline, CDR1 is MGHRA and CDR2 YSYEKL. The CDR3 nucleotides are TGCGCCAGCAGCCAAGTGCAAGGGAGGGAAGCTTTCTTT. The encoded protein is CASSQVQGREAFF.

The rearrangement links TRBV6-1 to TRBJ2-2; TRBD2 might be the D (5 bases). CDR1 and CDR2 from the germline V gene are MNHNS and SASEGT. V lost 2 bases and J 6 bases, leaving 7 bases between the germline ends. This CDR3 has 13 amino acids. CDR3 in amino acids: CASSEWGAGELFF. The CDR3, as DNA: TGTGCCAGCAGTGAATGGGGAGCCGGGGAGCTGTTTTTT.